The rows below give T cell receptor beta chains drawn from one sample of a study of blood T cell repertoires in COVID-19. Data came from immunoSEQ multiplex PCR; TCRdb stores just in-frame clones and leaves some out. The sample contains about 320,000 clones, roughly 86% of which appear only once. Sequencing was carried out using PBMCs or T cells enriched from blood (not recorded which). All receptors come from a woman aged 18-30 years who had recovered from COVID-19. Each CDR3 is given with its conserved first and last residue. D genes are given only for firm matches. Rows give clone size only sometimes, using once, few, many, or a class for an expanded clone.

TRBV29-1	TRBJ1-2	NA	TRBD1	CSVFTRTGLGYTF
TRBV6-2/TRBV6-3	TRBJ1-2	NA	TRBD1	CASSRGQSYGYTF
TRBV6-5	TRBJ1-1	NA	NA	CASSTTREWGTEAFF
TRBV5-4	TRBJ1-4	few	NA	CASSWDIATNEKLFF
TRBV29-1	TRBJ2-1	NA	TRBD2	CSVPGREINEQFF
TRBV7-9	TRBJ1-2	NA	TRBD1	CASSFSDRDRPNYGYTF
TRBV28	TRBJ2-1	NA	TRBD2	CASGRLAGRNEQFF
TRBV2	TRBJ2-3	NA	TRBD1	CASSRDSPSTDTQYF
TRBV7-7	TRBJ1-5	NA	TRBD1	CASSSQRAGTGEYSDQPQHF
TRBV10-3	TRBJ2-7	once	NA	CAIMAEGTYEQYF
TRBV11-2	TRBJ2-7	NA	TRBD2	CASSLFGTSGPYEQYF
TRBV5-1	TRBJ1-5	NA	NA	CASSPNSNQPQHF
TRBV5-1	TRBJ1-2	NA	TRBD1	CASSPSGQRYGYTF
TRBV5-4	TRBJ1-1	NA	TRBD1	CASSPTGGRNTEAFF
TRBV7-2	TRBJ2-2	NA	NA	CASSGSSQAGELFF
TRBV2	TRBJ2-1	NA	NA	CASSEGYYNEQFF
TRBV7-9	TRBJ2-2	NA	NA	CASSLEGLNTGELFF
TRBV23-1	TRBJ1-5	NA	TRBD1	CASRAPGTVNQPQHF
TRBV24-1	TRBJ2-7	NA	NA	CATSEAGGSRDEQYF
TRBV28	TRBJ2-7	NA	NA	CASSSLGSPDPYEQYF
TRBV15	TRBJ2-5	NA	TRBD1	CATSSYRGETQYF
TRBV18	TRBJ2-3	NA	NA	CASSPGLEGSTDTQYF
TRBV5-1	TRBJ1-2	NA	NA	CASSPNDYGYTF
TRBV7-9	TRBJ2-7	NA	NA	CASSLSYEQYF
TRBV5-1	TRBJ2-1	NA	TRBD2	CASSLGAGYSSYNEQFF
TRBV27	TRBJ1-6	NA	TRBD1	CASSDRGRVSPLHF
TRBV12-3/TRBV12-4	TRBJ2-2	NA	NA	CASSFHTGELFF
TRBV12-3/TRBV12-4	TRBJ2-7	NA	NA	CASSLSGSYEQYF
TRBV27	TRBJ1-2	NA	NA	CASSLQGHYGYTF
TRBV28	TRBJ2-2	NA	NA	CASSSFGAAKLRQNTGELFF
TRBV6-2/TRBV6-3	TRBJ2-5	NA	TRBD2	CASSILAGGQETQYF
TRBV9	TRBJ2-1	NA	NA	CASSVFTGMTNEQFF
TRBV3-1/TRBV3-2	TRBJ2-7	NA	TRBD1	CASSPSGQGAGEQYF
TRBV4-3	TRBJ2-2	NA	TRBD1	CASSPQWRQGTNTGELFF
TRBV4-1	TRBJ2-7	NA	TRBD1	CASSPRTGAAYEQYF
TRBV5-3	TRBJ1-1	NA	NA	CARSLERVKQLLTMDTEAFF
TRBV7-8	TRBJ2-2	NA	TRBD1	CASSLYTGDGTGELFF
TRBV19	TRBJ1-6	NA	NA	CASSLGGKLGSPLHF
TRBV12-5	TRBJ1-1	NA	TRBD1	CASGLVLRQGVGNTEAFF
TRBV7-2	TRBJ1-1	once	NA	CASSLIQGGHTEAFF
TRBV7-9	TRBJ2-3	NA	TRBD1	CASRPTGGTDTQYF
TRBV11-1	TRBJ1-1	few	NA	CASSRQMNTEAFF